Detailed here is one T cell receptor (beta chain). Its antigen is not identified. The entry originates in a study of spatial heterogeneity in lung cancer. Study summary: At a median of around 2 years after resection, follow-up PBMC samples were sequenced when available. General observations from the study: Compared with follow-up, resection was when ubiquitous expanded tumor TCRs appeared in blood more.

CDR3 length: 14 amino acids. Trimming cost V 3 bases and J 0 bases, with 10 bases left between them. The germline gives CDR1 DFQATT, CDR2 SNEGSKA (reference sequence). The study tagged each TCR cDNA molecule with a unique molecular identifier. MiXCR, run by TCRdb on the 5' RACE reads, gives a single entry per CDR3 protein. The sample has roughly 99,000 distinct CDR3 sequences; 15% to 20% are singletons. Time point of the sample: blood at routine non-recurrence follow-up after resection. Unsorted whole RNA samples from tumor, nontumor lung or frozen PBMC were sequenced. This clonotype was sampled from a male donor with early-stage non-small cell lung cancer. This chain joins TRBV20-1 and TRBJ2-3, with D unresolved. This material consisted of PBMCs, taken at follow-up. This CDR3 is CSASGLESTDTQYF. The CDR3 nucleotides read TGCAGTGCTAGTGGGCTAGAGAGCACAGATACGCAGTATTTT.